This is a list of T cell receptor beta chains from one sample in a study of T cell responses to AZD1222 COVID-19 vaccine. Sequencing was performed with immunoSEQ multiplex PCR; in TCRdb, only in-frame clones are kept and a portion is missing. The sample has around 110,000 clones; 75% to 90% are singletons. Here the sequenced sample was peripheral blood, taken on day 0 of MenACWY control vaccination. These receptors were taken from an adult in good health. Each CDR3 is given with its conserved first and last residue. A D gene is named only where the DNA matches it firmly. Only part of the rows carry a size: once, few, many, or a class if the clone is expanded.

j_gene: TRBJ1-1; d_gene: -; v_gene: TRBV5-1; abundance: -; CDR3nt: TGCGCCAGCAGCCCCGTCCGCAGGGCGTCCACTGAAGCTTTCTTT; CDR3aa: CASSPVRRASTEAFF
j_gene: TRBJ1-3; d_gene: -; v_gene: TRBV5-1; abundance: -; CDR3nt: TGCGCCAGCAGCCCCTATACGGGGCGAGGAAACACCATATATTTT; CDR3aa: CASSPYTGRGNTIYF
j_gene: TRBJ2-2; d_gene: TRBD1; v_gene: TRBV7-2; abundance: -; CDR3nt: TGTGCCAGCAGCTCTCAGGGGGTACCGAACACCGGGGAGCTGTTTTTT; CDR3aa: CASSSQGVPNTGELFF
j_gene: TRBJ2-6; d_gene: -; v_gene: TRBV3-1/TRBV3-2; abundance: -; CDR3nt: TGTGCCAGCAGCCAAGATACGTCCGGCTCTGGGGCCAACGTCCTGACTTTC; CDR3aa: CASSQDTSGSGANVLTF
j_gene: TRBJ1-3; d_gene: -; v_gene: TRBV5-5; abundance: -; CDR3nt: TGTGCCAGCAGCTTGGAAGGGTTTGGAAACACCATATATTTT; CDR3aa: CASSLEGFGNTIYF
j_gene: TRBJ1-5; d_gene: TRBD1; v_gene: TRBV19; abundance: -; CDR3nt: TGTGCCAGTAGTATTTCGACAGGGGATCAGCCCCAGCATTTT; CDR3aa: CASSISTGDQPQHF
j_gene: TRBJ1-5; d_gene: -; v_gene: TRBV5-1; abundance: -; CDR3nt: TGCGCCAGCAGCTTGGCCGGGGGAGGGCAGCCCCAGCATTTT; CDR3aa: CASSLAGGGQPQHF
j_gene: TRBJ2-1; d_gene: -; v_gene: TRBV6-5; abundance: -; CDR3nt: TGTGCCAGCAGTTACATGGGAGAAATCTACAATGAGCAGTTCTTC; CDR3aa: CASSYMGEIYNEQFF
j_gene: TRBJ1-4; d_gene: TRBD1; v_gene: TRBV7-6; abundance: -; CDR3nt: TGTGCCAGCAGCGCCAACAGGGGTGCTAATGAAAAACTGTTTTTT; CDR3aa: CASSANRGANEKLFF
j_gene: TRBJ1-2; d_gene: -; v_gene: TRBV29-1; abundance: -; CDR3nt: TGCAGCGTTGATGGGTCAGGCCTAACTAACTATGGCTACACCTTC; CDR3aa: CSVDGSGLTNYGYTF
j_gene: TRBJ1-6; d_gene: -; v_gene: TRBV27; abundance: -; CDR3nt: TGTGCCAGTAGGCCCCCTTTTAATTCACCCCTCCACTTT; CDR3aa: CASRPPFNSPLHF
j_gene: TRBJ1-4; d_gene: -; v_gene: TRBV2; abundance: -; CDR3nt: TGTGCCAGCACCCAGGGGATAGTAAATGAAAAACTGTTTTTT; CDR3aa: CASTQGIVNEKLFF
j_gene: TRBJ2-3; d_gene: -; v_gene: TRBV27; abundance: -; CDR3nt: TGTGCCAGCAGAAGTCAGCCCACAGATACGCAGTATTTT; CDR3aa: CASRSQPTDTQYF
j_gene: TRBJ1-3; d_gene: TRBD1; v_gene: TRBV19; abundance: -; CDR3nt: TGTGCCAGTAGTAAGGGGGCGGCTGGAAACACCATATATTTT; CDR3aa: CASSKGAAGNTIYF
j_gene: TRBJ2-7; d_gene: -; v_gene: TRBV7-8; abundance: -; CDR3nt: TGTGCCAGCAGCTTAGCGACCGGGACGCTTACCTACGAGCAGTACTTC; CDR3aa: CASSLATGTLTYEQYF
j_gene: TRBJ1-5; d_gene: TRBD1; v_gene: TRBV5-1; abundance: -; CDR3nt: TGCGCCAGCAGCTTGGGACAGGGGAGCGCTCAGCCCCAGCATTTT; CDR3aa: CASSLGQGSAQPQHF
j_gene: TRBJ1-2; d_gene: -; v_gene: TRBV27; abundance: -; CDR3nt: TGTGCCAGCAGTTTATCGTGGCAGGAGACTAACTATGGCTACACCTTC; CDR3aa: CASSLSWQETNYGYTF
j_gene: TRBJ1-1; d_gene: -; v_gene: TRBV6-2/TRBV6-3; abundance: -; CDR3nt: TGTGCCAGCAGCGGGAGGCAAGCGGGACGTGAAGCTTTCTTT; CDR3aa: CASSGRQAGREAFF
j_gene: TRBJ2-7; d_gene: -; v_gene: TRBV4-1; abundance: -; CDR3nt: TGCGCCAGCAGCCAAGGGGGAACAGGGCTTACCTACGAGCAGTACTTC; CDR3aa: CASSQGGTGLTYEQYF
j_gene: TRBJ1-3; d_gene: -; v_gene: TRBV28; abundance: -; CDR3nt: TGTGCCAGCAGTTTAAGCAGAAGAATCACCATATATTTT; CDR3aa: CASSLSRRITIYF
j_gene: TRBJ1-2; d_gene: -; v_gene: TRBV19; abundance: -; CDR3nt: TGTGCCAGTAGTATCTGGGACTCAACTCCGAGAGGCTACACCTTC; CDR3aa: CASSIWDSTPRGYTF
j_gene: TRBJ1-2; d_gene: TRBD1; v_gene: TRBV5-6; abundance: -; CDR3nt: TGTGCCAGCAGACCGGGACAGGGCCACTATGGCTACACCTTC; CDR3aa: CASRPGQGHYGYTF
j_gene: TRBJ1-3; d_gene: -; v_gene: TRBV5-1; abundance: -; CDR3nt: TGCGCCAGCAGCTTGAACGGCGAAAACACCATATATTTT; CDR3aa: CASSLNGENTIYF
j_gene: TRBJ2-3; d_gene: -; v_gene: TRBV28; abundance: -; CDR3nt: TGTGCCAGCAGTTTAGTAGCGGGCACAGATACGCAGTATTTT; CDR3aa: CASSLVAGTDTQYF
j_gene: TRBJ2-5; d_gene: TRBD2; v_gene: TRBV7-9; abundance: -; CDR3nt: TGTGCCAGCAGCTCCCCGGGAGGTAGGCAAGAGACCCAGTACTTC; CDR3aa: CASSSPGGRQETQYF
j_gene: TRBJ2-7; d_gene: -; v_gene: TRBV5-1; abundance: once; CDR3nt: TGCGCCAGCAGCTCCTCGCCCCAGACTTCATACGAGCAGTACTTC; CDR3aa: CASSSSPQTSYEQYF
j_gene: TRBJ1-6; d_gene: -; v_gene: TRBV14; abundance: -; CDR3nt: TGTGCCAGCAGCCAAGTTGCCCTTTCACCCCTCCACTTT; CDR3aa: CASSQVALSPLHF
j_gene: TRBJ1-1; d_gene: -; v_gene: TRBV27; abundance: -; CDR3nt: TGTGCCAGCAGTTTCTCCCGCGTGGGGGGCATGAACACTGAAGCTTTCTTT; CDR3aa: CASSFSRVGGMNTEAFF
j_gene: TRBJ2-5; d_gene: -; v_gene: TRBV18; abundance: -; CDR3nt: TGTGCCAGCTCACCAGCTTTAGCAGGGGCTGGAGAGACCCAGTACTTC; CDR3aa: CASSPALAGAGETQYF
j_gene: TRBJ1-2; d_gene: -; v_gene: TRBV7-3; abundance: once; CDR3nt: TGTGCCAGCAGCTTAACCCCCAAGAGCTATGGCTACACCTTC; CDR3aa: CASSLTPKSYGYTF
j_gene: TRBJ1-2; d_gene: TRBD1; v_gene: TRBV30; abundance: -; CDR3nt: TGTGCCTGGAGTGTTCCCGGCGGGACAGAGTATGGCTACACCTTC; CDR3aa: CAWSVPGGTEYGYTF
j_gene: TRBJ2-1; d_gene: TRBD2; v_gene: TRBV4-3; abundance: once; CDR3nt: TGCGCCAGCAGCGTCCGACTAGCGGGGTACAATGAGCAGTTCTTC; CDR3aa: CASSVRLAGYNEQFF
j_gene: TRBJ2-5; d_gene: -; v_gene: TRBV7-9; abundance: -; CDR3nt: TGTGCCAGCAGCTCCAGGGAGACCCAGTACTTC; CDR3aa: CASSSRETQYF
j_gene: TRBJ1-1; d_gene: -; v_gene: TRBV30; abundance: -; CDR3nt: TGTGCCTGGAGTCCCCAGGGAAAATTAGCTTTCTTT; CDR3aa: CAWSPQGKLAFF
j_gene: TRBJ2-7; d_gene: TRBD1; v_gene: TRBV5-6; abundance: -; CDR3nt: TGTGCCAGCAGCACCGAAGGGACAGGGATGGCCTACGAGCAGTACTTC; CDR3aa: CASSTEGTGMAYEQYF
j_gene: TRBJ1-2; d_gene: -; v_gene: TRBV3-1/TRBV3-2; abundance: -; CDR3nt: TGTGCCAGCAGCCAAGGTTGGAGGGAGGGCGGCTACACCTTC; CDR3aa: CASSQGWREGGYTF
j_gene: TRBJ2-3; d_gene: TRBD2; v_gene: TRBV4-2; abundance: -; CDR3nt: TGTGCCAGCAGCCACCCTGTAGCGGGGTACACAGATACGCAGTATTTT; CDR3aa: CASSHPVAGYTDTQYF
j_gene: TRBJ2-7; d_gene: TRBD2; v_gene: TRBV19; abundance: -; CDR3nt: TGTGCCAGTAGTATAGCCCGCGGGGGGGCAACCTACGAGCAGTACTTC; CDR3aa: CASSIARGGATYEQYF
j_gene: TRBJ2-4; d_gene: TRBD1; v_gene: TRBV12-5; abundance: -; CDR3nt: TGTGCTAGTGGTTTGGTACCAGGACAGGGGGCAGGTGGAGCCAAAAACATTCAGTACTTC; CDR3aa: CASGLVPGQGAGGAKNIQYF
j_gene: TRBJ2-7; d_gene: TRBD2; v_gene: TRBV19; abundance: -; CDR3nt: TGTGCCAGTAGTTTAAGGACTAGCAACGAGCAGTACTTC; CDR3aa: CASSLRTSNEQYF
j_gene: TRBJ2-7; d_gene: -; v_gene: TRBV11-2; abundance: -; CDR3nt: TGTGCCAGCAGCTTAGTCGGGGGTCCCTACGAGCAGTACTTC; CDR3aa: CASSLVGGPYEQYF
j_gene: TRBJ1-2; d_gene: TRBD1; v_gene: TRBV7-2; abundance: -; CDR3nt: TGTGCCAGCAGCTTAGCGGACAGGGGGCAAGGCTACACCTTC; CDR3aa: CASSLADRGQGYTF